This T cell receptor beta chain was captured by sequencing in a study of long-term antiretroviral therapy in people with HIV. The assay used was immunoSEQ (version v3.0), run at survey level. The table came from immunoSEQ multiplex PCR; TCRdb's copy has only in-frame clones and leaves some out. This table holds about 22,000 clones, 70% to 90% found once. The sample was unsorted PBMCs, taken 1.8 years before starting antiretroviral therapy. This receptor was identified in a woman aged 25 to 45 with HIV.

CDR3: CASIGPDTEAFF. CDR3 sequence (DNA): TGTGCCAGCATCGGGCCAGACACTGAAGCTTTCTTT. This rearrangement joins TRBV7-8 to TRBJ1-1, with D unclear. The V end lost 7 bases, the J end lost 3 bases, and 9 bases lay between the germline ends. Per germline, CDR1 SGHVS and CDR2 FQNEAQ. CDR3 size: 12 residues.